The TCR beta chain described here comes from a study of blood T cell dynamics during melanoma immunotherapy. Time point defined: week 3, after first cycle of checkpoint inhibitor. At 12 weeks after first infusion, RECIST 1.1 defined response for most patients. Method: immunoSEQ multiplex PCR; TCRdb's copy keeps in-frame clones and lacks some. The table shows roughly 12,000 clones, with roughly 90% occurring only once. This TCR was recovered from a human donor with melanoma. Sample: blood, taken from a patient treated with checkpoint blockade.

As DNA, the CDR3 is TGTGCCACCAGCAAAGTGGGCGGCAACACTGAAGCTTTCTTT. Its translation: CATSKVGGNTEAFF. The rearrangement joins TRBV15 to TRBJ1-1; no definite D call. The V gene lost 4 bases and the J gene lost 2 bases, with 11 bases spanning the gap. The CDR3 extends over 14 amino acids. Germline V gives CDR1 LNHNV, CDR2 YYDKDF (reference sequence).